This TCR beta chain was found in a study of shared clonotypes between healthy human individuals (dated by TCRdb to the early 2020s). For context, the study as a whole: A few men and a couple of women, aged 18 to 49 years, made up the cohort. For each donor, CD4 naive and CD4 memory were each run on three plates, CD8 naive on two plates, and CD8 memory on one plate. To estimate repertoire size and how much clonotypes are shared between individuals, the study performed deep sequencing of blood TCR repertoires from roughly five healthy adults. To increase sequencing depth and limit assay-specific biases, TCR repertoire library preparation and sequencing were carried out by different laboratories using diverse techniques. Leukapheresis yielded between about 0.94 and 9.5 billion PBMCs per donor.

The CDR3 runs 15 amino acids, cysteine and phenylalanine included. Only the CDR3 part of the read is kept: 45 bases, read in frame from the first base. V gives up 0 bases and J gives up 1 base, and the segment between their germline ends measures 7 bases. Taken from the germline V gene, the CDR1 and CDR2 loops are SGHRS and YFSETQ. The donors were healthy, HIV-negative adults who had no recently reported acute infections or vaccinations. Every donor was a Caucasian adult living in Nashville, Tennessee, USA. Magnetic negative selection was used to enrich CD4+ T cells, after which naive cells were positively selected on CD45RA and the negative fraction became the memory subset. Blood was obtained by leukapheresis, after which PBMCs were separated by Ficoll-Histopaque density gradient centrifugation and cryopreserved in liquid nitrogen vapor phase. Analytical flow cytometry was used to check the purity and quantity of every magnetically sorted T cell population. Each sorted fraction had its genomic DNA isolated and then quantified by UV absorbance on a Nanodrop 2000c.

TCR CDR3 regions were amplified from genomic DNA by multiplex PCR using the deep immunoSEQ assay. Genomic DNA extracted from each cell subset was distributed evenly over all wells of several immunoSEQ 96-well plates, and each plate served as one replicate. Each replicate PCR for sorted subsets received approximately 200 ng genomic DNA, equal to tens of thousands of T cell genomes. Purified libraries were measured with a Qubit 3.0 fluorometer, size-checked on a Bioanalyzer 2100, and measured again with the KAPA Library Quantification kit. Every immunoSEQ 96-well plate was sequenced on a separate single-read 150-cycle Illumina NextSeq 550 flow cell. In the original analysis: Because the immunoSEQ output included only junctional sequences and no quality scores, the filtering could not be the same as the filtering used for full-length reads. Sequences were annotated with PyIR, a Python wrapper for IgBLAST v1.9, and V/J genes and CDR3 were assigned using IMGT germline references. Reads with weak V/J assignments (E-value above 1e-6), missing CDR3, stop codons, out-of-frame junctions, or ambiguous translated residues were removed. V3J clonotypes were defined by identical inferred V gene, J gene, and CDR3 amino acid sequence. To compute the percentage overlap between repertoires, the number of shared unique clonotypes was divided by the size of the smaller repertoire. Repertoire richness was assessed with RTK rarefaction, the Chao1 estimator, and Recon v2.1 estimates of unobserved clonotypes. OLGA was used to compute generation probabilities for all TCRbeta clonotypes that the gDNA method yielded from a few donors. This immuneACCESS table, as held by TCRdb, lists in-frame sequences with V and J called but not all clones. Of the missing ones, under half trace to an unresolved V gene in checked studies; the others have no known cause. The DNA gave D and trimming, while V, J and clone size come from that table. The sample table shows 150,000 to 200,000 clones, and approximately 61% are seen once. More than 9% of the sample belongs to the ten largest clones.

In regard to this clone: The antigen it binds to is not known. No base-level quality is on record; no much larger clone is a single base apart.

What the authors observed across the whole study: Sampling was restricted to blood, and TCR repertoires in tissues likely differ from the TCR repertoires found in blood. Because the study included only a small number of donors, the genetic and exposure-history diversity represented was limited. Based on pairwise subsampling, the degree of clonotype sharing among donors was expected to be affected by sequencing depth. Compared with non-shared clonotypes, clonotypes shared by all four sorted-subset donors had higher generation probabilities. Naive subsets generally had larger estimated clonotype richness than memory subsets. Even with the large sequencing depth, rarefaction of the sorted-subset datasets indicated that sequencing was incomplete. When a handful of donors were compared, the shared fraction of clonotypes was around 5% for naive CD4, approximately 3.3% for naive CD8, more than 2% for memory CD4, and less than 0.45% for memory CD8.

The receptor chain draws on TRBV5-1 and TRBJ2-2; perhaps TRBD2 is the D gene, with 5 bases matching. The sequencing input was memory CD4+ T cells sorted from blood. Explained via the paper, the cell subset or site label denotes: CD45RA-negative fraction. This receptor was identified in a man aged 30 to 39 in good health. The DNA sequence is as follows: TGCGCCAGCAGCTTGGCGGGGATGAACACCGGGGAGCTGTTTTTT. Its protein reads: CASSLAGMNTGELFF.